These 27 T cell receptor beta chains share one sample of origin, sequenced in a study of patients and donors after allogeneic stem cell transplantation. TCRdb independently ran MiXCR on the RT-PCR reads; one entry per CDR3 protein. Of about a million distinct CDR3 sequences listed, about a sixth were seen once; the top ten hold approximately 5.9%. Sequenced input: blood, either unsorted or a sorted T cell fraction (not recorded which). The source of these receptors is a human donor who was either an allogeneic HSCT recipient or a stem cell or donor lymphocyte infusion donor (not recorded which). It is not recorded whose cells these are; they may come from a transplant donor.

CDR3 loop: CSARGGVVDTEAFF. CDR3 in DNA: TGCAGTGCTAGAGGTGGGGTGGTAGACACTGAAGCTTTCTTT. This rearrangement joins TRBV20-1 to TRBJ1-1; D unclear. Trimming took 1 base from V and 3 from J, leaving 12 bases between them. CDR1 is DFQATT, CDR2 SNEGSKA, per germline (reference sequence). The CDR3 spans 14 residues.

This clonotype has at least ten counts. The rearrangement uses TRBV28 and TRBJ1-6, with unresolved D. The V gene's germline CDR1 is MDHEN and CDR2 SYDVKM. The V end was cut by 6 bases, the J end by 7 bases, with 7 bases between. The CDR3 has 12 amino acids. The CDR3 DNA sequence: TGTGCCAGCAGCGTACTCAATTCACCCCTCCACTTT. As protein: CASSVLNSPLHF.

This clonotype was detected only a few times. The chain links TRBV4-1 to TRBJ2-7, with 7 bases lining up with TRBD2. Germline CDR1 MGHRA, CDR2 YSYEKL. CDR3 length: 17 amino acids. V was pared by 3 bases and J by 2 bases, with 13 bases of the junction left unmatched. The CDR3 loop reads CASSQPWTGTKTYEQYF. CDR3 bases: TGCGCCAGCAGCCAGCCGTGGACCGGGACTAAAACCTACGAGCAGTACTTC.

The CDR3 coding sequence is TGTGCCAGCAGCCAAGTGAGTCTGGGAGACTATGGCTACACCTTC. Protein: CASSQVSLGDYGYTF. This chain joins TRBV14 and TRBJ1-2; D is unclear. From germline, CDR1 is SGHDN and CDR2 FVKESK. V shed 1 base and J shed 3 bases, with 12 bases lying between them. This CDR3 spans 15 amino acids.

The CDR3 loop reads CASSLVTYGGGVGNEQFF. Written as DNA, the CDR3 is TGTGCCAGCAGCTTAGTGACTTACGGCGGGGGGGTCGGCAATGAGCAGTTCTTC. V is TRBV7-6 and J is TRBJ2-1; 9 nucleotides agree with TRBD2. This CDR3 spans 18 amino acids. Germline lookup yields CDR1 SGHVS and CDR2 FNYEAQ. Trimming took 1 base from V and 6 from J; bases not matched to a gene: 13.

This clonotype was seen only a few times. The chain links TRBV5-1 to TRBJ2-7, with 10 bases that match TRBD2. The CDR3 length is 15 residues. Germline V gives CDR1 SGHRS, CDR2 YFSETQ. The V gene end was trimmed by 4 bases and the J gene end by 2 bases; junction bases not matched to a gene: 6. The CDR3 sequence is CASSAVAGGAYEQYF. CDR3 sequence (DNA): TGCGCCAGCAGCGCGGTAGCGGGGGGTGCCTACGAGCAGTACTTC.

The sample holds many counts of this clonotype. The chain couples TRBV27 to TRBJ2-3; the D gene is possibly TRBD1 (5 bases). Germline V CDR1 and CDR2: MNHEY, SMNVEV (reference sequence). Trimming stripped 6 bases from V and 4 bases from J, with 11 bases between. The CDR3 sequence is 13 residues long. CDR3: CASSLGRADTQYF. The CDR3 DNA follows: TGTGCCAGCAGCCTAGGCAGGGCAGATACGCAGTATTTT.

This clonotype showed up just a few times. The V gene is TRBV29-1, the J gene TRBJ2-3; D gene unclear. The germline V and J ends were trimmed by 1 base and 4 bases, with 12 bases remaining between them. CDR1 SQVTM and CDR2 ANQGSEA come from the germline V gene. This CDR3 spans 14 amino acids. In DNA form, the CDR3 reads TGCAGCGTTGAAGGGTCTAACGGTGCAGATACGCAGTATTTT. It codes for CSVEGSNGADTQYF.

For the CDR3, the DNA is TGCAGTGCCCCACGCCCCCGGGGGGCGGCCCAGTACTTC. Protein product: CSAPRPRGAAQYF. V gene TRBV20-1 combines with J gene TRBJ2-5; tentative D call: TRBD2 (7 bases). The CDR3 runs 13 residues. V lost 6 bases to trimming and J lost 9 bases, with 20 bases between them. Germline lookup yields CDR1 DFQATT and CDR2 SNEGSKA (reference sequence).

In its sample, this clonotype was seen a few times. This chain joins TRBV6-5 and TRBJ2-7; a weak D match, TRBD2 (6 bases). The CDR3 is made up of 12 amino acids. Trimming removed 5 bases from V and 6 bases from J, with 11 bases in between. Germline CDR1 is MNHEY and CDR2 is SVGAGI. CDR3 sequence (DNA): TGTGCCAGCAGTCGGGGGAAGAGCGAGCAGTACTTC. Amino acid sequence: CASSRGKSEQYF.

The chain recombines TRBV27 with TRBJ1-5; possible D gene TRBD1, 5 bases. The CDR3 spans 20 residues. From germline, CDR1 is MNHEY and CDR2 SMNVEV (reference sequence). The germline V and J ends were trimmed by 2 bases and 0 bases, with 23 bases remaining between them. The CDR3 region is CASSLGSEVQGSNSNQPQHF. The DNA of the CDR3 is TGTGCCAGCAGTTTAGGTTCAGAGGTTCAGGGCTCCAATAGCAATCAGCCCCAGCATTTT.

This clonotype came up many times. J is TRBJ2-5 and V is TRBV4-3; TRBD2 might be the D (5 bases). Germline assignment: CDR1 LGHNA and CDR2 YSLEER. CDR3 length: 14 residues. V lost 0 bases and J 5 bases, leaving 10 bases between the germline ends. In DNA, the CDR3 is TGCGCCAGCAGCCAAGATACTAGTAGGGAGACCCAGTACTTC. This encodes CASSQDTSRETQYF.

This clonotype was seen ten or more times. The V and J genes are TRBV27 and TRBJ1-1; TRBD1 matches at 8 bases. Germline V gene lookup returns CDR1 MNHEY and CDR2 SMNVEV (reference sequence). CDR3 size: 14 residues. V was clipped by 3 bases and J by 5 bases; unmatched bases: 5. The CDR3 nucleotides are TGTGCCAGCAGTTTGGACAGGGTTGGAACTGAAGCTTTCTTT. It translates to CASSLDRVGTEAFF.

This clonotype has only a few counts. The V gene is TRBV7-8, the J gene TRBJ2-1; 8 bases map to TRBD2. The CDR3 loop spans 18 amino acids. The V gene end was trimmed by 2 bases and the J gene end by 3 bases; junction bases not matched to a gene: 12. Per the germline V gene, CDR1 is SGHVS and CDR2 is FQNEAQ. This CDR3 is CASSLLARTSMSYNEQFF. CDR3 nucleotide sequence: TGTGCCAGCAGCTTATTGGCCCGGACTAGCATGAGCTACAATGAGCAGTTCTTC.

The sample holds a few counts of this clonotype. The chain couples TRBV5-1 to TRBJ1-1; 10 positions match TRBD1. The CDR3 has 14 amino acids. Germline CDR1 is SGHRS and CDR2 is YFSETQ. V gave up 4 bases and J gave up 5 bases; unmatched junction bases: 5. Here the CDR3 reads CASSLWTGGTEAFF. In DNA, the CDR3 is TGCGCCAGCAGCCTCTGGACAGGGGGGACTGAAGCTTTCTTT. The full variable domain, its missing parts supplied by reference TRBV5-1 and TRBJ1-1, is KAGVTQTPRYLIKTRGQQVTLSCSPISGHRSVSWYQQTPGQGLQFLFEYFSETQRNKGNFPGRFSGRQFSNSRSEMNVSTLELGDSALYLCASSLWTGGTEAFFGQGTRLTVV.

This clonotype was recorded many times. The chain links TRBV28 to TRBJ2-5, with no clear D. V lost 0 bases to trimming and J lost 4 bases, with 9 bases between them. Germline values: CDR1 MDHEN, CDR2 SYDVKM. CDR3 size: 14 residues. CDR3 in amino acids: CASSLWGYGETQYF. In nucleotides, the CDR3 is TGTGCCAGCAGTTTATGGGGGTACGGAGAGACCCAGTACTTC.

The chain links TRBV27 to TRBJ2-1; D is uncertain. From germline, CDR1 is MNHEY and CDR2 SMNVEV (reference sequence). V lost 6 bases and J lost 7, with 10 bases in between. CDR3 length equals 12 residues. The CDR3 DNA follows: TGTGCCAGCAGACGAGACCGAAATGAGCAGTTCTTC. This translates into CASRRDRNEQFF.

This chain uses TRBV5-1 with TRBJ1-1; D ambiguous. Germline V CDR1 and CDR2: SGHRS, YFSETQ. Trimming left V 4 bases short and J 1 base short, with 8 bases between. The CDR3 has 13 residues. The CDR3 sequence: CASSQETNTEAFF. DNA of the CDR3: TGCGCCAGCAGCCAGGAGACGAACACTGAAGCTTTCTTT.

The chain uses TRBV20-1 and TRBJ2-1; a weak D match, TRBD1 (6 bases). V was pared by 0 bases and J by 7 bases, with 10 bases between. CDR1 and CDR2 (germline): DFQATT, SNEGSKA (reference sequence). This CDR3 contains 13 residues. CDR3 protein: CSARDLGGNEQFF. The CDR3 nucleotides are TGCAGTGCTAGAGATCTAGGGGGAAATGAGCAGTTCTTC.

This clonotype turned up a few times. The V call is TRBV7-9, the J call TRBJ2-5; 11 nucleotides agree with TRBD2. The CDR3 length is 17 residues. Germline-derived CDR1 and CDR2 are SEHNR and FQNEAQ (reference sequence). J lost 5 bases, V lost 3 bases, and 11 bases had no gene match. The CDR3 region has the DNA TGTGCCAGCAGCTTTGGCCTAGCGGGGGGCTTTCGGGAGACCCAGTACTTC. Its translation is CASSFGLAGGFRETQYF.

This clonotype has more than one count but fewer than ten. The rearrangement joins TRBV4-2 to TRBJ2-5; D is tentatively TRBD1 or TRBD2 (6 bases each). The germline V gene has CDR1 LGHNA and CDR2 YNFKEQ. V gave up 0 bases and J gave up 5 bases, with 16 bases separating them. The CDR3 is 16 residues long. The CDR3 DNA sequence: TGTGCCAGCAGCCAAGATGTCAAGAGGGGGGCTGAGACCCAGTACTTC. This translates into CASSQDVKRGAETQYF.

The sample holds a few counts of this clonotype. The chain joins TRBV21-1 to TRBJ1-3; TRBD1 reflects the table's D call only, with no check against the DNA. TRBV21-1 is designated a pseudogene. The CDR3 runs 18 residues. Written as DNA, the CDR3 is TGTGCCAGCAGCAAAGCGCTTTGTTGGACAGGGCCTGGAAACACCATATATTTT. Translated, it gives CASSKALCWTGPGNTIYF.

The V call is TRBV2, the J call TRBJ1-1; no clear D gene. The CDR3 is 9 residues long. V lost 11 bases to trimming and J lost 7 bases, with 8 bases between them. Germline V lookup: CDR1 SNHLY, CDR2 FYNNEI. CDR3 sequence (DNA): TGTGCCTTAACAGATGAAGCTTTCTTT. The encoded protein is CALTDEAFF.

The chain combines TRBV7-2 with TRBJ1-1; no reliable D call. With 2 bases removed from V and 0 bases from J, the gap between germline ends came to 13 bases. Germline V gene data show CDR1 as SGHTA and CDR2 as FQGNSA. The CDR3 has 16 residues. The CDR3 here is CASSLSSTALNTEAFF. For the CDR3, the DNA is TGTGCCAGCAGCTTATCCTCAACAGCCTTGAACACTGAAGCTTTCTTT.

The chain recombines TRBV29-1 with TRBJ2-3; D ambiguous. Trimming cost V 0 bases and J 9 bases, with 19 bases left between them. This CDR3 region has 15 residues. The germline CDR1 and CDR2 sequences are SQVTM and ANQGSEA. This CDR3 is CSVEEIMTKARTQYF. DNA for the CDR3: TGCAGCGTTGAAGAGATTATGACGAAGGCCCGCACGCAGTATTTT.

V usage is TRBV5-1 and J usage is TRBJ2-5; maybe TRBD1 (6 bases). The ends were cut back, 5 bases at V and 4 bases at J, with 33 bases in the middle. The CDR3 loop spans 20 amino acids. The V gene's germline CDR1 is SGHRS and CDR2 YFSETQ. The CDR3 DNA is TGCGCCAGCAGTCATCCCCCCCTAACCATACCAACAGGGTGGAGAGAGACCCAGTACTTC. Residues: CASSHPPLTIPTGWRETQYF.

This clonotype was observed once. The chain employs TRBV19 and TRBJ1-6, with D uncertain. This CDR3 region has 13 residues. Trimming removed 1 base at V and 7 bases at J, with 5 bases between. The germline V gene has CDR1 LNHDA and CDR2 SQIVND (reference sequence). In nucleotides, the CDR3 is TGTGCCAGTAGTATAGGCAGAAATTCACCCCTCCACTTT. Its protein product is CASSIGRNSPLHF.